A single TCR beta chain is shown here with its context. The CDR3 is 15 amino acids. V shed 2 bases, J shed 6 bases, and the junction held 8 bases outside the gene matches. CDR1 is SGDLS and CDR2 is YYNGEE in the germline V gene. These data come from a study of blood T cell repertoires in COVID-19. Looking at the study overall: Sources were T cells, B-cell-depleted T cells, or PBMCs; the material itself was cDNA or gDNA.

Authors' analysis steps: Nucleated cell number was recorded as an estimate derived from reference gene primer amplification. Profiling relied on immunoSEQ multiplex PCR, and the TCRdb table lists in-frame clones only, not all of them. Clonal size and the V and J genes are those of that table, whereas D and trimming came from the DNA. The profile shows a few hundred thousand clones, 85% of them singletons. The sequence was obtained from a man aged 45 to 65 with active or convalescent COVID-19. Material: peripheral blood. The chain couples TRBV9 to TRBJ2-3, with 8 positions matching TRBD2. CDR3 residues: CASSVDGRGRDTQYF. CDR3 bases: TGTGCCAGCAGCGTTGACGGGAGGGGAAGGGATACGCAGTATTTT.